A single sample gave rise to the 21 T cell receptor beta chains below, sequenced in a study of cytomegalovirus exposure and HLA in healthy donors. 60 Vbeta and 13 Jbeta primers were used in PCR. The data were produced by immunoSEQ multiplex PCR, yet TCRdb's version contains in-frame clones alone and is incomplete. The sample carries approximately 100,000 clones, 74% recorded once. Sequencing was done on a sample of PBMCs. All receptors derive from a man in his fifties or sixties in good health and CMV-seropositive.

Note on this clone: The same CDR3 also results from other DNA sequences found in this sample. The chain recombines TRBV13 with TRBJ1-1; 9 bases agree with TRBD1. CDR3 length: 15 amino acids. V lost 5 bases, J lost 1 base, and 5 bases stayed unmatched. Germline values: CDR1 PRHDT, CDR2 FYEKMQ (reference sequence). The CDR3 nucleotides are TGTGCCAGCAGCCCATCGGGACAGGGGAACACTGAAGCTTTCTTT. This translates into CASSPSGQGNTEAFF.

The chain combines TRBV12-5 with TRBJ2-1; TRBD1 matches 8 bases. Germline V gene lookup returns CDR1 LGHNT and CDR2 FRNRAP. The V segment lost 2 bases and the J segment 7 bases; nucleotides outside the gene matches: 7. This CDR3 has 15 residues. CDR3 sequence (DNA): TGTGCTAGTGGTTTGCTCAGGACAGGGCAAAATGAGCAGTTCTTC. Its translation is CASGLLRTGQNEQFF.

This clone came up a few times. The chain recombines TRBV11-2 with TRBJ1-1, with 7 nucleotides matching TRBD1. The ends lost 5 bases at V and 12 bases at J; junction bases unmatched: 12. The germline V gene has CDR1 SGHAT and CDR2 FQNNGV. This CDR3 spans 13 amino acids. Here the CDR3 DNA reads TGTGCCAGCAGCCCTCGGACAGGAGAAAGGACTTTCTTT. This gives the protein CASSPRTGERTFF.

V is TRBV19 and J is TRBJ2-1, with 7 bases that match TRBD2. From germline, CDR1 is LNHDA and CDR2 SQIVND (reference sequence). J gave up 5 bases and V 1 base, and 5 bases lay outside the gene matches. CDR3 length equals 15 residues. CDR3 sequence (DNA): TGTGCCAGTAGTATAGCCGGACTAGGAGACAATGAGCAGTTCTTC. It codes for CASSIAGLGDNEQFF.

This clone was seen only a few times. The chain joins TRBV18 to TRBJ2-3; D is unclear. V was clipped by 0 bases and J by 2 bases, with 12 bases between them. This CDR3 comprises 16 residues. Germline values: CDR1 KGHSH, CDR2 LQKENI. Here the CDR3 reads CASSPPTSLTTDTQYF. The CDR3 DNA follows: TGTGCCAGCTCACCACCGACTTCTTTAACCACAGATACGCAGTATTTT.

This clone was counted a few times. V and J are TRBV9 and TRBJ2-7; 7 positions agree with TRBD1. The CDR3 runs to 14 residues. In germline, CDR1 is SGDLS, CDR2 YYNGEE. Trimming took 1 base from V and 4 from J; bases not matched to a gene: 5. CDR3 region: CASSVTGASYEQYF. The DNA of the CDR3 is TGTGCCAGCAGCGTAACAGGGGCAAGTTACGAGCAGTACTTC.

The chain has TRBV7-2 and TRBJ2-7, with D tentatively TRBD2 (5 bases). With 5 bases removed from V and 2 bases from J, the gap between germline ends came to 13 bases. The CDR3 extends over 14 amino acids. In germline, CDR1 is SGHTA, CDR2 FQGNSA. This CDR3 is CASSPSGGPYEQYF. CDR3 coding DNA: TGTGCCAGCAGCCCAAGCGGCGGTCCCTACGAGCAGTACTTC.

The CDR3 bases are TGTGCCAGCAGCTTAGGCAGGGCCGACTATGGCTACACCTTC. Residues: CASSLGRADYGYTF. V usage is TRBV7-8 and J usage is TRBJ1-2; TRBD1 might be the D (5 bases). Trimming took off 1 base at V and 3 bases at J, with 9 bases between the two ends. The CDR3 has 14 amino acids. CDR1 and CDR2 (germline): SGHVS, FQNEAQ.

The chain carries TRBV7-2 and TRBJ2-7, with D perhaps matching TRBD1 (6 bases). V was trimmed by 1 base and J by 1 base, leaving 14 bases between them. Germline CDR1 is SGHTA and CDR2 is FQGNSA. CDR3 length: 16 amino acids. In DNA, the CDR3 is TGTGCCAGCAGCTTAGGGAGACAGGACAATTCCTACGAGCAGTACTTC. Translated, it gives CASSLGRQDNSYEQYF.

The J gene is TRBJ1-1, the V gene TRBV4-3, with D possibly matching TRBD1 (5 bases). Trimming stripped 1 base from V and 1 base from J, with 13 bases between. Germline-derived CDR1 and CDR2 are LGHNA and YSLEER. The CDR3 totals 16 residues. The CDR3 nucleotides are TGCGCCAGCAGCCAAGCCCTCCAGGGTCGGAACACTGAAGCTTTCTTT. Its translation is CASSQALQGRNTEAFF.

A word on this clone: Distinct nucleotide sequences in the sample also encode this CDR3. CDR3 bases: TGTGCCAGCAAAGACAGGGCAAATCAGCCCCAGCATTTT. Its protein product is CASKDRANQPQHF. The chain uses TRBV2 and TRBJ1-5; 7 bases match TRBD1. CDR1 is SNHLY, CDR2 FYNNEI, per germline. Trimming cost V 7 bases and J 4 bases; bases outside gene matches: 4. This CDR3 region has 13 residues. Full variable domain (remainder filled in from reference TRBV2 and TRBJ1-5): EPEVTQTPSHQVTQMGQEVILRCVPISNHLYFYWYRQILGQKVEFLVSFYNNEISEKSEIFDDQFSVERPDGSNFTLKIRSTKLEDSAMYFCASKDRANQPQHFGDGTRLSIL.

The rearrangement uses TRBV29-1 and TRBJ1-1; a weak D match, TRBD1 (5 bases). Germline lookup yields CDR1 SQVTM and CDR2 ANQGSEA. V dropped 6 bases and J dropped 3 bases, with 14 bases sitting between them. CDR3 length: 13 amino acids. The CDR3 DNA follows: TGCAGCGTGGGTCAGGGCGCTTACACTGAAGCTTTCTTT. Protein product: CSVGQGAYTEAFF. Based on the CDR3 plus reference TRBV29-1 and TRBJ1-1, the full variable domain is SAVISQKPSRDICQRGTSLTIQCQVDSQVTMMFWYRQQPGQSLTLIATANQGSEATYESGFVIDKFPISRPNLTFSTLTVSNMSPEDSSIYLCSVGQGAYTEAFFGQGTRLTVV.

The CDR3 region is CASSGGLGTGSEKLFF. The DNA of the CDR3 is TGTGCCAGCAGCGGGGGTTTGGGGACAGGGAGTGAAAAACTGTTTTTT. The V gene is TRBV5-4, the J gene TRBJ1-4, with 9 bases matching TRBD1. With V trimmed by 4 bases and J by 7 bases, 11 bases remained unmatched. Germline V gene sequence: CDR1 SGHNT, CDR2 YYREEE (reference sequence). There are 16 residues in the CDR3.

V gene TRBV7-7 combines with J gene TRBJ2-2; TRBD2 aligns across 10 bases. Germline assignment: CDR1 SSHAT and CDR2 FNYEAQ (reference sequence). The CDR3 is 15 residues long. Trimming removed 5 bases from V and 1 base from J; junction bases left unmatched: 1. The CDR3 DNA reads as TGTGCCAGCAGCCCTAGCGGGAGGAACACCGGGGAGCTGTTTTTT. Translation: CASSPSGRNTGELFF.

About this clone itself: The sample carries other DNA sequences with the same CDR3. The rearrangement joins TRBV12-5 to TRBJ2-3; D perhaps matches TRBD2 (5 bases). The V gene's germline CDR1 is LGHNT and CDR2 FRNRAP. The CDR3 has 14 residues. The germline V and J ends were trimmed by 6 bases and 0 bases, with 10 bases remaining between them. CDR3 loop: CASGEGGSTDTQYF. In DNA, the CDR3 is TGTGCTAGTGGAGAGGGCGGGAGCACAGATACGCAGTATTTT.

V and J are TRBV6-5 and TRBJ2-3; no clear D. The ends were cut back, 6 bases at V and 2 bases at J, with 15 bases in the middle. This CDR3 spans 15 amino acids. Germline loops: CDR1 MNHEY, CDR2 SVGAGI. The CDR3 DNA follows: TGTGCCAGCAGCAAAAACTCAAATCCCACAGATACGCAGTATTTT. It specifies CASSKNSNPTDTQYF.

This clone was counted a single time. The rearrangement links TRBV2 to TRBJ2-1, with TRBD2 matching 10 bases. Trimming removed 8 bases from V and 3 bases from J; junction bases left unmatched: 4. The CDR3 covers 14 residues. Germline V CDR1 and CDR2: SNHLY, FYNNEI. The CDR3 reads CASLAGGLYNEQFF. For the CDR3, the DNA is TGTGCCAGCTTAGCGGGGGGCCTCTACAATGAGCAGTTCTTC. Filled out from reference TRBV2 and TRBJ2-1, the complete variable domain reads EPEVTQTPSHQVTQMGQEVILRCVPISNHLYFYWYRQILGQKVEFLVSFYNNEISEKSEIFDDQFSVERPDGSNFTLKIRSTKLEDSAMYFCASLAGGLYNEQFFGPGTRLTVL.

This chain joins TRBV20-1 and TRBJ2-5; D remains ambiguous. The V gene's germline CDR1 is DFQATT and CDR2 SNEGSKA (reference sequence). The CDR3 is 11 residues long. CDR3 in amino acids: CSVSVEETQYF. The CDR3 bases are TGCAGCGTCTCCGTGGAGGAGACCCAGTACTTC.

This sequence joins TRBV5-1 and TRBJ2-3, with D possibly TRBD1 on 5 matching bases. V was trimmed by 0 bases and J by 2 bases, leaving 13 bases between them. From germline, CDR1 is SGHRS and CDR2 YFSETQ. This CDR3 is built from 16 residues. The CDR3 loop is CASSLAMDTFTDTQYF. The CDR3, as DNA: TGCGCCAGCAGCTTGGCCATGGACACCTTCACAGATACGCAGTATTTT.

The chain recombines TRBV5-1 with TRBJ2-5; the D is unclear. The J call may be incorrect, as the DNA end agrees better with TRBJ2-7. Germline V gene lookup returns CDR1 SGHRS and CDR2 YFSETQ. The CDR3 contains 16 residues. The CDR3 nucleotides read TGCGCCAGCAGTTATTCATCTCCTTCGAGCTCCTACGAGCAGTACTTC. This gives the protein CASSYSSPSSSYEQYF.

V usage is TRBV15 and J usage is TRBJ1-2, with D hard to call. Per the germline V gene, CDR1 is LNHNV and CDR2 is YYDKDF (reference sequence). Trimming took 0 bases from V and 8 from J, leaving 13 bases between them. This CDR3 comprises 14 residues. The CDR3 loop is CATSRDPFRSGYTF. CDR3 coding DNA: TGTGCCACCAGCAGAGATCCATTCCGGTCGGGCTACACCTTC.